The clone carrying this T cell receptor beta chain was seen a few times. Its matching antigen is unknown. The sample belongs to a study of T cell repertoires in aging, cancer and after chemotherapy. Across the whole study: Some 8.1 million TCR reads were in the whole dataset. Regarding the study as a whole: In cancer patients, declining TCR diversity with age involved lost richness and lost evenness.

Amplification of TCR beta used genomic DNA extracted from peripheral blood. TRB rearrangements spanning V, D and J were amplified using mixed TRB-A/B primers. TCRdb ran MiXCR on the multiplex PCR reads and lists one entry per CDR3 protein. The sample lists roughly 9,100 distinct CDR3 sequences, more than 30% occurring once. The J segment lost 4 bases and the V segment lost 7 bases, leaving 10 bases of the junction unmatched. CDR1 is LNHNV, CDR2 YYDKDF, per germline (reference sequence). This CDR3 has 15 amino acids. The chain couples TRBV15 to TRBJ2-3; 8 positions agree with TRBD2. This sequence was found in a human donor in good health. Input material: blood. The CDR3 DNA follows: TGTGCCACCAACGAAGCAGGACTAGCCTCAGATACGCAGTATTTT. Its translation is CATNEAGLASDTQYF.